This T cell receptor (beta chain) was retrieved from a study of OX40 agonist ivuxolimab in advanced cancers. Study information: People in dose escalation had one of these cancers: hepatocellular carcinoma, melanoma, renal cell or head and neck cancer.

Some clones are missing from TCRdb's copy, which holds only in-frame ones; the method was immunoSEQ multiplex PCR. The sample has around 81,000 clones; around nine tenths are singletons. Trimming pared 5 bases from V and 5 bases from J, leaving 21 bases between. The germline CDR1 and CDR2 sequences are MDHEN and SYDVKM. This CDR3 spans 16 amino acids. The TCR originated in an adult with an advanced solid tumor such as melanoma, head and neck, liver or kidney cancer. The chain links TRBV28 to TRBJ2-5; D is tentatively TRBD1 or TRBD2 (7 bases each). The sample consisted of CD4+ or CD8+ T cells sorted from blood, taken in a trial of the OX40 agonist ivuxolimab. This CDR3 reads CASSRASAGGEETQYF. The CDR3, as DNA: TGTGCCAGCAGTAGGGCGTCGGCAGGGGGGGAGGAGACCCAGTACTTC.